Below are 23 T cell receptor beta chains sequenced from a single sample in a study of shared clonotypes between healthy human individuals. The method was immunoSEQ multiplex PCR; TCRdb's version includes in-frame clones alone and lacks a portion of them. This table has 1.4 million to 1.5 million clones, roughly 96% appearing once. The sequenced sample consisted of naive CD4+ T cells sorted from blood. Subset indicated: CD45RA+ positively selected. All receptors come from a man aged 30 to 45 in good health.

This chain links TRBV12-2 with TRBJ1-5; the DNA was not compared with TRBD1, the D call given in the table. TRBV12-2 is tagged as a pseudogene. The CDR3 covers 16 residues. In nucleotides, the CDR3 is TGTGCAAGTCGCTTCAGGGGTTGGGATAGCAATCAGCCCCAGCATTTT. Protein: CASRFRGWDSNQPQHF.

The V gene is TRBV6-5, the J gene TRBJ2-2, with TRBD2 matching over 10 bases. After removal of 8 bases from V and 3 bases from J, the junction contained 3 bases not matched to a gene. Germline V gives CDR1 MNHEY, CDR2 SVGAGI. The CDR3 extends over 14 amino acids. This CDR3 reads CASAGTSDTGELFF. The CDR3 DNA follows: TGTGCCAGCGCCGGGACTAGCGACACCGGGGAGCTGTTTTTT.

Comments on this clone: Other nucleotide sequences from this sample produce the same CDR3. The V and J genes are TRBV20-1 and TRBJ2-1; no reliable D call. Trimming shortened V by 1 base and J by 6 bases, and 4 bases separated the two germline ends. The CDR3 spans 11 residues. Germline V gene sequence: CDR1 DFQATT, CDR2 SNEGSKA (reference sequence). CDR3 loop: CSARVVNEQFF. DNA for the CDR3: TGCAGTGCTAGAGTAGTCAATGAGCAGTTCTTC.

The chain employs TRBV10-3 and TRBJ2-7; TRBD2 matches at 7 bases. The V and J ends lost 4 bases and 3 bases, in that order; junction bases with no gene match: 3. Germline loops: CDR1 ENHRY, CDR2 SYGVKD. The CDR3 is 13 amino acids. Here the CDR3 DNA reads TGTGCCATCAGTGGAGGGGAGGGCTACGAGCAGTACTTC. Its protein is CAISGGEGYEQYF.

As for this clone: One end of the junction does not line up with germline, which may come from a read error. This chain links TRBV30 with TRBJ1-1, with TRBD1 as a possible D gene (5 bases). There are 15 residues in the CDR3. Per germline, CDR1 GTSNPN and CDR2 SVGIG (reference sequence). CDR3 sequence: CAWGPDAKPAADRGF. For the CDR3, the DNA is TGTGCCTGGGGACCGGACGCCAAGCCCGCGGCCGACAGAGGCTTT. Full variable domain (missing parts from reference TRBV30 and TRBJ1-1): SQTIHQWPATLVQPVGSPLSLECTVEGTSNPNLYWYRQAAGRGLQLLFYSVGIGQISSEVPQNLSASRPQDRQFILSSKKLLLSDSGFYLCAWGPDAKPAADRGFGQGTRLTVV.

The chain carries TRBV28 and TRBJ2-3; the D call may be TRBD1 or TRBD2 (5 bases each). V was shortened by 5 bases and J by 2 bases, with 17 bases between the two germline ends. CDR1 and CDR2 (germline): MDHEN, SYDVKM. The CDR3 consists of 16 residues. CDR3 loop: CASSPLGEADTDTQYF. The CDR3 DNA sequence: TGTGCCAGCAGTCCTTTGGGGGAAGCAGACACAGATACGCAGTATTTT.

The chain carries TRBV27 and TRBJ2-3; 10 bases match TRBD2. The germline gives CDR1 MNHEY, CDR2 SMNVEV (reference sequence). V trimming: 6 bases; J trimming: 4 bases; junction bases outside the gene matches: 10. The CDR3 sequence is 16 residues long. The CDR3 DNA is TGTGCCAGCAGCCGGACTAGCGGACAACTGGCAGATACGCAGTATTTT. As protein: CASSRTSGQLADTQYF.

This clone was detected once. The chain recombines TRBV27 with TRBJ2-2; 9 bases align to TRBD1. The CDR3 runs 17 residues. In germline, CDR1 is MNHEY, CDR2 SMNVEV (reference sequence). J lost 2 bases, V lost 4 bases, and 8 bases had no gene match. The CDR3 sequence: CASSYSGTGFNTGELFF. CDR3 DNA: TGTGCCAGCAGTTACTCCGGGACAGGGTTCAACACCGGGGAGCTGTTTTTT.

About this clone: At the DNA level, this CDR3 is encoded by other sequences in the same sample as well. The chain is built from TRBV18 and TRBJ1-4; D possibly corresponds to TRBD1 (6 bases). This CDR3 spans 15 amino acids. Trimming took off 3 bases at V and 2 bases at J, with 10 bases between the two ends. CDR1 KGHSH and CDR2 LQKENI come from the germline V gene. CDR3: CASSPQGSTNEKLFF. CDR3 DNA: TGTGCCAGCTCACCTCAGGGGTCGACTAATGAAAAACTGTTTTTT.

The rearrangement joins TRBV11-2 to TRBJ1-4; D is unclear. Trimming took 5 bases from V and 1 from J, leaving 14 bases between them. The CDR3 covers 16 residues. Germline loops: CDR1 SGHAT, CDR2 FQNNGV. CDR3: CASSPQLGVTNEKLFF. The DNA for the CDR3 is TGTGCCAGCAGCCCCCAATTGGGAGTAACTAATGAAAAACTGTTTTTT.

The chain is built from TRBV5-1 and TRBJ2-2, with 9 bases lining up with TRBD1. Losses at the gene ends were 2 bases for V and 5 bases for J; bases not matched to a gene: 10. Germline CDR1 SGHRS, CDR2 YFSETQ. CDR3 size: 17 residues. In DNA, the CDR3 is TGCGCCAGCAGCTTTTCGAACAGGGGGCGAGGTACCGGGGAGCTGTTTTTT. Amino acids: CASSFSNRGRGTGELFF.

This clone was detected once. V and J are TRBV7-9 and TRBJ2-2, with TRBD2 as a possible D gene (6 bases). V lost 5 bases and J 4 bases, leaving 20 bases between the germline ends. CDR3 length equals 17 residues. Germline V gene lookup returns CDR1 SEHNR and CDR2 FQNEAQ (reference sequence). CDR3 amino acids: CASSLSVLGGGTGELFF. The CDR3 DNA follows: TGTGCCAGCAGCCTTTCTGTCCTCGGGGGAGGCACCGGGGAGCTGTTTTTT.

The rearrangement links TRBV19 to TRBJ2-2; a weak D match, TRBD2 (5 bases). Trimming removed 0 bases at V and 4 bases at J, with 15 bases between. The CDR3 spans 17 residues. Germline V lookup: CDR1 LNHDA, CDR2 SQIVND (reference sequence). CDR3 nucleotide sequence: TGTGCCAGTAGTATAGAAGGCAGGAGCGGTCCCACCGGGGAGCTGTTTTTT. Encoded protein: CASSIEGRSGPTGELFF.

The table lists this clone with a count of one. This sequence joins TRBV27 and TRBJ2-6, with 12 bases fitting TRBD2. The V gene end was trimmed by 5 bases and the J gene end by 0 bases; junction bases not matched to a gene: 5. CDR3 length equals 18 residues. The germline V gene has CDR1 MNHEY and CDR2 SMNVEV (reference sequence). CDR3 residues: CASSKSSGRVSGANVLTF. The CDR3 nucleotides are TGTGCCAGCAGTAAATCTAGCGGGAGGGTCTCTGGGGCCAACGTCCTGACTTTC.

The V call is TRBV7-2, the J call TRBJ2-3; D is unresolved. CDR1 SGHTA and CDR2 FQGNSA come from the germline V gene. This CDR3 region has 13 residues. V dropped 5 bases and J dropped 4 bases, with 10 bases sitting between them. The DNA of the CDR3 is TGTGCCAGCAGCCGAGAACCCCCAGATACGCAGTATTTT. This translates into CASSREPPDTQYF.

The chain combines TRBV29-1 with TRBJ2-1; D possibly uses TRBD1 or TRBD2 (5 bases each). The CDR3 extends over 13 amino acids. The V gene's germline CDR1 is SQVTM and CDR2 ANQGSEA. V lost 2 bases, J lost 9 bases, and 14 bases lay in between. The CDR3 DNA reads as TGCAGCGTTGAAAGCCAAGTAGGGACTGAGCAGTTCTTC. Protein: CSVESQVGTEQFF.

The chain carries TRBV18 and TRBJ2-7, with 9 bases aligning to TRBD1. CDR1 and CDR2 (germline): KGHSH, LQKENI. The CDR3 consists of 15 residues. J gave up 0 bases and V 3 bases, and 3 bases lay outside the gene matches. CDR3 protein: CASSPGQGYSYEQYF. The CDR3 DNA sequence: TGTGCCAGCTCACCGGGACAGGGTTACTCCTACGAGCAGTACTTC.

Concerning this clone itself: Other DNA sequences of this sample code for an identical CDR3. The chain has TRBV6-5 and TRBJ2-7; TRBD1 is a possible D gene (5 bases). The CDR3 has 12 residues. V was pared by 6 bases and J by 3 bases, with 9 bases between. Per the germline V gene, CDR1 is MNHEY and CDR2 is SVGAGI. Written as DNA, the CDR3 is TGTGCCAGCAGCGCAGGGAACTACGAGCAGTACTTC. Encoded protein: CASSAGNYEQYF.

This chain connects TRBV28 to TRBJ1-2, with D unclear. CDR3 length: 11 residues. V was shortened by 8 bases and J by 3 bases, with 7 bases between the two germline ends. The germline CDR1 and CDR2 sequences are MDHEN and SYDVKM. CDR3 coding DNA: TGTGCCAGCGGTTCAGACTATGGCTACACCTTC. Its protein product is CASGSDYGYTF.

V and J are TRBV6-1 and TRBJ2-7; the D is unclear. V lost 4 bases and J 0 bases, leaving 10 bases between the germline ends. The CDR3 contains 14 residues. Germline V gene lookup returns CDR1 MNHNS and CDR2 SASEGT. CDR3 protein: CASSGLTYSYEQYF. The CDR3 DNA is TGTGCCAGCAGTGGGTTGACGTACTCCTACGAGCAGTACTTC.

The CDR3 here is CASSLVGSYNEQFF. For the CDR3, the DNA is TGTGCCAGCAGCTTGGTGGGGTCCTACAATGAGCAGTTCTTC. The chain recombines TRBV5-4 with TRBJ2-1; D is unclear. CDR1 SGHNT and CDR2 YYREEE come from the germline V gene (reference sequence). This CDR3 region has 14 residues. V was cut by 0 bases and J by 1 base, with 5 bases left in between.

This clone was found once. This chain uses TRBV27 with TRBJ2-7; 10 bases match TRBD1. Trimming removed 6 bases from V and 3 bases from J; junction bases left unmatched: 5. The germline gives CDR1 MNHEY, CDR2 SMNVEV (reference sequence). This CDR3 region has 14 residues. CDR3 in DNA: TGTGCCAGCAGACCCCGGACAGGGGGCTACGAGCAGTACTTC. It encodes CASRPRTGGYEQYF.

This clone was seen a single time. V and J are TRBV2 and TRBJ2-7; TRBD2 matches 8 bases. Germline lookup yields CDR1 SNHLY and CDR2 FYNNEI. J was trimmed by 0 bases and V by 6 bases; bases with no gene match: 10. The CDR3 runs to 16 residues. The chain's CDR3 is CASSGMASGYSYEQYF. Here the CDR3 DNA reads TGTGCCAGCAGCGGAATGGCTAGCGGGTACTCCTACGAGCAGTACTTC.